A single sample is the source of the 6 T cell receptor beta chains below, sequenced in a study of OX40 agonist ivuxolimab in advanced cancers. The data were produced by immunoSEQ multiplex PCR, yet TCRdb's version contains in-frame clones alone and is incomplete. Here the sample spans about 110,000 clones, approximately 90% being singletons. The sequences come from CD4+ or CD8+ T cells sorted from blood, collected in a trial of the OX40 agonist ivuxolimab. The receptors were gathered from an adult with an advanced solid tumor such as melanoma, head and neck, liver or kidney cancer.

The rearrangement links TRBV6-6 to TRBJ1-1; weak D call: TRBD1 (6 bases). Trimming cost V 6 bases and J 6 bases, with 20 bases left between them. Germline V CDR1 and CDR2: MNHNY, SVGAGI (reference sequence). The CDR3 contains 15 residues. The CDR3 coding sequence is TGTGCCAGCAGCTCCTCCTTACAGGGTTTAGCTGAAGCTTTCTTT. Amino acid sequence: CASSSSLQGLAEAFF.

The genes are TRBV10-3 and TRBJ2-3, with D possibly matching TRBD2 (7 bases). Germline lookup yields CDR1 ENHRY and CDR2 SYGVKD. With 9 bases removed from V and 4 bases from J, the gap between germline ends came to 20 bases. The CDR3 runs to 15 residues. For the CDR3, the DNA is TGTGCCATATCGGCGGGGGCCCCTGAGGCAGATACGCAGTATTTT. Translated: CAISAGAPEADTQYF.

The chain is built from TRBV28 and TRBJ2-7, with 7 nucleotides matching TRBD2. The CDR3 length is 16 residues. Germline assignment: CDR1 MDHEN and CDR2 SYDVKM. J lost 4 bases, V lost 4 bases, and 13 bases had no gene match. The CDR3 region is CASSSTGTTQPYEQYF. Here the CDR3 DNA reads TGTGCCAGCAGTTCCACCGGGACTACCCAACCGTACGAGCAGTACTTC.

This clone was picked up one time. This sequence joins TRBV4-3 and TRBJ2-7; 8 positions agree with TRBD2. V dropped 3 bases and J dropped 7; count of bases not matched to a gene: 11. Germline V CDR1 and CDR2: LGHNA, YSLEER. The CDR3 is 15 residues long. The CDR3 coding sequence is TGCGCCAGCAGCCAGGACCCACTAGCGGCTGGGGAGCAGTACTTC. This sequence encodes CASSQDPLAAGEQYF.

CDR3 nucleotide sequence: TGTGCCTGGAGCCTACGTGACAGGGACCAGCCCCAGCATTTT. Its protein is CAWSLRDRDQPQHF. This chain connects TRBV30 to TRBJ1-5; 7 bases are shared with TRBD1. CDR1 GTSNPN and CDR2 SVGIG come from the germline V gene (reference sequence). CDR3 length: 14 amino acids. V shed 3 bases, J shed 7 bases, and the junction held 9 bases outside the gene matches.

This chain links TRBV7-9 with TRBJ2-5, with TRBD1 identical over 9 bases. Per germline, CDR1 SEHNR and CDR2 FQNEAQ (reference sequence). CDR3 length: 15 residues. V shed 2 bases, J shed 5 bases, and the junction held 6 bases outside the gene matches. The CDR3 nucleotides are TGTGCCAGCAGCTTACCAGGACAGGGGACGGAGACCCAGTACTTC. Amino acid sequence: CASSLPGQGTETQYF.